The 27 T cell receptor beta chains below come from one sample, sequenced in a study of response to subunit inactivated influenza vaccine. TCRdb reprocessed the RT-PCR reads via MiXCR and lists one record per CDR3 protein. The repertoire holds about 780,000 distinct CDR3 sequences, with roughly 20% as singletons. This sample comprised PBMCs from blood, obtained 5 days after vaccination. The receptors were gathered from a man aged 50 or older who received an inactivated influenza vaccine.

This rearrangement joins TRBV27 to TRBJ2-1, with 11 bases lining up with TRBD2. The length of the CDR3 is 14 residues. V lost 7 bases, J lost 5 bases, and 4 bases stayed unmatched. The germline V gene has CDR1 MNHEY and CDR2 SMNVEV (reference sequence). CDR3 in DNA: TGTGCCAGCACCCCGGGACTAGCGGACAATGAGCAGTTCTTC. It specifies CASTPGLADNEQFF.

This clonotype was picked up many times. The rearrangement uses TRBV9 and TRBJ1-6; D gene ambiguous. The CDR3 has 14 residues. The germline V and J ends were trimmed by 4 bases and 5 bases, with 10 bases remaining between them. Germline values: CDR1 SGDLS, CDR2 YYNGEE. The CDR3 is CASSTRWNNSPLHF. Written as DNA, the CDR3 is TGTGCCAGCAGCACCCGGTGGAATAATTCACCCCTCCACTTT.

The chain is built from TRBV12-3 or TRBV12-4 and TRBJ1-1; D is ambiguous. There are 14 residues in the CDR3. Trimming left V 7 bases short and J 1 base short, with 13 bases between. The CDR3 protein is CASIFVGGNTEAFF. In DNA form, the CDR3 reads TGTGCCAGCATCTTTGTCGGAGGGAACACTGAAGCTTTCTTT.

This clonotype showed up just a few times. The V gene is TRBV7-2, the J gene TRBJ1-1; D unresolved. V lost 3 bases and J 3 bases, leaving 5 bases between the germline ends. This CDR3 has 12 amino acids. The germline V gene encodes CDR1 SGHTA and CDR2 FQGNSA. The CDR3 DNA reads as TGTGCCAGCAGCTTCGATTACACTGAAGCTTTCTTT. Protein sequence: CASSFDYTEAFF.

J is TRBJ2-2 and V is TRBV10-3; TRBD2 might be the D (6 bases). The CDR3 is made up of 14 amino acids. Trimming took off 8 bases at V and 1 base at J, with 11 bases between the two ends. From germline, CDR1 is ENHRY and CDR2 SYGVKD. CDR3 nucleotide sequence: TGTGCCATCGGGGGGAGCTTGAACACCGGGGAGCTGTTTTTT. It encodes CAIGGSLNTGELFF.

This clonotype was detected a few times. V is TRBV7-2 and J is TRBJ2-1; TRBD2 might be the D (6 bases). The CDR3 consists of 14 residues. V shed 6 bases and J shed 7 bases, with 16 bases lying between them. In germline, CDR1 is SGHTA, CDR2 FQGNSA. CDR3 region: CASRPPASVNEQFF. DNA of the CDR3: TGTGCCAGCAGACCACCCGCTAGCGTAAATGAGCAGTTCTTC.

This clonotype was counted a few times. The V and J genes are TRBV5-1 and TRBJ2-5, with D tentatively TRBD2 (6 bases). CDR1 and CDR2 (germline): SGHRS, YFSETQ. This CDR3 spans 14 amino acids. V was clipped by 1 base and J by 4 bases, with 11 bases between them. This CDR3 reads CASSLSVGRETQYF. CDR3 nucleotide sequence: TGCGCCAGCAGCTTGAGTGTCGGGAGAGAGACCCAGTACTTC.

The chain links TRBV10-3 to TRBJ2-7, with 7 bases identical to TRBD2. Trimming cost V 5 bases and J 4 bases; bases outside gene matches: 8. Germline values: CDR1 ENHRY, CDR2 SYGVKD. The CDR3 contains 14 residues. CDR3 DNA sequence: TGTGCCATCAGTCCCCAGAGCGGGGATTACGAGCAGTACTTC. It specifies CAISPQSGDYEQYF.

The chain couples TRBV30 to TRBJ1-1; D unresolved. Germline CDR1 GTSNPN, CDR2 SVGIG (reference sequence). The CDR3 length is 11 residues. V shed 1 base and J shed 7 bases, with 7 bases lying between them. CDR3 residues: CAWSGRREAFF. In DNA form, the CDR3 reads TGTGCCTGGAGTGGCCGTCGTGAAGCTTTCTTT.

The chain employs TRBV5-1 and TRBJ1-1, with 7 bases identical to TRBD1. Germline V gene lookup returns CDR1 SGHRS and CDR2 YFSETQ. The V segment lost 1 base and the J segment 0 bases; nucleotides outside the gene matches: 9. This CDR3 has 17 amino acids. The CDR3 is CASSLTPTGLMNTEAFF. CDR3 bases: TGCGCCAGCAGCTTGACCCCGACAGGGCTAATGAACACTGAAGCTTTCTTT.

This clonotype was seen many times. This sequence joins TRBV12-3 or TRBV12-4 and TRBJ2-6; D call uncertain. Trimming left V 6 bases short and J 5 bases short, with 14 bases between. The CDR3 extends over 15 amino acids. This CDR3 is CASSSLRAWANVLTF. The CDR3 coding sequence is TGTGCCAGCAGCTCCTTACGGGCTTGGGCCAACGTCCTGACTTTC.

This clonotype turned up a few times. The J gene is TRBJ2-7, the V gene TRBV29-1; a weak D match, TRBD1 (6 bases). Germline assignment: CDR1 SQVTM and CDR2 ANQGSEA. Trimming pared 6 bases from V and 1 base from J, leaving 10 bases between. The CDR3 spans 12 residues. Here the CDR3 DNA reads TGCAGCGTCTGCGACAGGTCCTACGAGCAGTACTTC. It translates to CSVCDRSYEQYF.

Comments on this clonotype: This likely comes from a read error, as the CDR3 has no conserved phenylalanine or tryptophan at its end. V is TRBV12-3 or TRBV12-4 and J is TRBJ2-5; 8 bases align to TRBD1. The CDR3 covers 16 residues. The trim removed 3 bases at V and 5 bases at J, leaving 11 bases unmatched. Written as DNA, the CDR3 is TGTGCCAGCAGTTTCAGGGGAGACAGGGGTACGGAGACCCAGTACCTC. It translates to CASSFRGDRGTETQYL.

This clonotype was picked up a small number of times. CDR3 sequence: CSARDWGGTNDNEQFF. The CDR3 nucleotides are TGCAGTGCTAGAGACTGGGGGGGGACAAATGACAATGAGCAGTTCTTC. The chain carries TRBV20-1 and TRBJ2-1; D may be TRBD2 (7 bases). Trimming cost V 0 bases and J 5 bases, with 17 bases left between them. CDR3 length equals 16 residues. CDR1 and CDR2 (germline): DFQATT, SNEGSKA (reference sequence).

This clonotype was seen only a few times. This chain links TRBV19 with TRBJ2-1; D might be TRBD2 (6 bases). Trimming took 7 bases from V and 7 from J, leaving 17 bases between them. The CDR3 consists of 14 residues. CDR1 and CDR2 (germline): LNHDA, SQIVND (reference sequence). CDR3 coding DNA: TGTGCCAGTACTTTCAGGCACCGGGGGAATGAGCAGTTCTTC. Translating it yields CASTFRHRGNEQFF.

Only a few counts were recorded for this clonotype. The chain is built from TRBV12-3 or TRBV12-4 and TRBJ2-7, with TRBD1 identical over 9 bases. There are 14 residues in the CDR3. Trimming at V came to 6 bases and at J to 7 bases, leaving 10 bases not matched to a gene. The CDR3 nucleotides are TGTGCCAGCAGACCCAAACAGGGGGCGGGAGAGCAGTACTTC. It specifies CASRPKQGAGEQYF.

The chain links TRBV6-4 to TRBJ2-6, with unresolved D. Germline loops: CDR1 MRHNA, CDR2 SNTAGT. The germline V and J ends were trimmed by 7 bases and 0 bases, with 4 bases remaining between them. This CDR3 comprises 13 residues. The CDR3 sequence is CASTLSGANVLTF. DNA of the CDR3: TGTGCCAGCACCCTCTCTGGGGCCAACGTCCTGACTTTC.

This clonotype appeared a few times. The chain recombines TRBV27 with TRBJ2-1; 12 bases map to TRBD2. The CDR3 spans 16 residues. Trimming removed 5 bases from V and 8 bases from J; junction bases left unmatched: 10. Looked up from germline, CDR1 is MNHEY and CDR2 is SMNVEV (reference sequence). CDR3 sequence reads: CASSPTRLAGAYEQFF. CDR3 nucleotides: TGTGCCAGCAGTCCGACCCGACTAGCGGGAGCGTATGAGCAGTTCTTC.

This chain uses TRBV29-1 with TRBJ2-7; D not certain. Trimming cost V 6 bases and J 5 bases, with 20 bases left between them. CDR1 and CDR2 (germline): SQVTM, ANQGSEA. The CDR3 is 14 amino acids. In DNA, the CDR3 is TGCAGCGTATCGAAGGCGCAGATGTTCGACGAGCAGTACTTC. The encoded protein is CSVSKAQMFDEQYF.

This chain joins TRBV12-5 and TRBJ2-3, with D perhaps matching TRBD2 (7 bases). Germline V lookup: CDR1 LGHNT, CDR2 FRNRAP. V lost 7 bases and J lost 0, with 14 bases in between. The CDR3 has 15 residues. CDR3 loop: CASARGGGSTDTQYF. CDR3 bases: TGTGCTAGTGCCCGGGGAGGGGGTAGCACAGATACGCAGTATTTT.

This clonotype was detected a few times. The rearrangement joins TRBV12-3 or TRBV12-4 to TRBJ1-2; TRBD1 is a possible D gene (5 bases). The V gene lost 5 bases and the J gene lost 7 bases, with 14 bases spanning the gap. This CDR3 region has 13 residues. CDR3 DNA: TGTGCCAGCAGTCCCCGGGACCCGGCTGGCTACACCTTC. Translated, it gives CASSPRDPAGYTF.

This clonotype turned up a few times. This rearrangement joins TRBV12-3 or TRBV12-4 to TRBJ1-1, with D maybe TRBD1 (6 bases). The CDR3 has 14 residues. Trimming pared 6 bases from V and 1 base from J, leaving 12 bases between. In DNA, the CDR3 is TGTGCCAGCAGCCGGGACACCCGGAACACTGAAGCTTTCTTT. Its translation: CASSRDTRNTEAFF.

The chain is built from TRBV5-5 and TRBJ2-7; D unclear. CDR3 length: 14 residues. Trimming took 1 base from V and 2 from J, leaving 10 bases between them. Germline-derived CDR1 and CDR2 are SGHKS and YYEKEE (reference sequence). CDR3: CASSLYAGTYEQYF. The CDR3 DNA follows: TGTGCCAGCAGCTTGTACGCAGGAACCTACGAGCAGTACTTC.

This clonotype was observed at least ten times. This chain's CDR3 is CSVGDSYEQYF. The CDR3 region has the DNA TGCAGCGTTGGGGATTCCTACGAGCAGTACTTC. The chain joins TRBV29-1 to TRBJ2-7; D gene uncertain. In germline, CDR1 is SQVTM, CDR2 ANQGSEA. The CDR3 is 11 residues long. The V gene lost 4 bases and the J gene lost 1 base, with 5 bases spanning the gap.

V usage is TRBV20-1 and J usage is TRBJ2-7, with a tentative D call TRBD2 (5 bases). V gave up 3 bases and J gave up 3 bases, with 12 bases separating them. The CDR3 sequence is 13 residues long. The germline V gene has CDR1 DFQATT and CDR2 SNEGSKA (reference sequence). In DNA form, the CDR3 reads TGCAGTGCTAGCATAGCGATAGACTACGAGCAGTACTTC. Protein sequence: CSASIAIDYEQYF.

This clonotype has just a few counts. V is TRBV18 and J is TRBJ2-2, with D unresolved. The CDR3 spans 15 residues. Germline CDR1 KGHSH, CDR2 LQKENI. V was shortened by 2 bases and J by 5 bases, with 12 bases between the two germline ends. CDR3 residues: CASSPMAPTTGELFF. The CDR3 DNA is TGTGCCAGCTCACCAATGGCACCGACGACCGGGGAGCTGTTTTTT.

This clonotype occurred a few times. This chain links TRBV5-1 with TRBJ2-6; D is uncertain. Germline assignment: CDR1 SGHRS and CDR2 YFSETQ. With 2 bases removed from V and 4 bases from J, the gap between germline ends came to 13 bases. The CDR3 covers 16 residues. The CDR3 sequence is CASSLERVGGANVLTF. CDR3 bases: TGCGCCAGCAGCTTAGAAAGGGTTGGAGGGGCCAACGTCCTGACTTTC. The full variable domain, its missing parts supplied by reference TRBV5-1 and TRBJ2-6, is KAGVTQTPRYLIKTRGQQVTLSCSPISGHRSVSWYQQTPGQGLQFLFEYFSETQRNKGNFPGRFSGRQFSNSRSEMNVSTLELGDSALYLCASSLERVGGANVLTFGAGSRLTVL.